Presented here are 7 T cell receptor beta chains from one specimen sequenced in a study of control samples from healthy donors and cancer patients. Libraries were prepared by immunoSEQ multiplex PCR; TCRdb keeps only in-frame clonotypes and omits some of them. The repertoire consists of some 120,000 clones, with around nine tenths occurring once and the leading ten covering around 9%. Material: blood. These TCRs come from a middle-aged man in good health.

This chain uses TRBV7-3 with TRBJ2-1; 7 nucleotides line up with TRBD1. Looked up from germline, CDR1 is SGHTA and CDR2 is FQGTGA. V shed 1 base, J shed 0 bases, and the junction held 9 bases outside the gene matches. The CDR3 runs to 18 residues. The CDR3 reads CASSLRGTEIPSYNEQFF. The DNA for the CDR3 is TGTGCCAGCAGCTTAAGGGGGACAGAAATACCCTCCTACAATGAGCAGTTCTTC.

CDR3 DNA sequence: TGTGCCAGCAGTTACAATAGCGGGAGGCGGGAGACCCAGTACTTC. Encoded protein: CASSYNSGRRETQYF. V is TRBV6-2 or TRBV6-3 and J is TRBJ2-5, with TRBD2 matching 10 bases. The germline V gene has CDR1 MNHEY and CDR2 SVGEGT. The CDR3 is 15 residues long. The ends lost 2 bases at V and 5 bases at J; junction bases unmatched: 5.

A remark on this clone: Other nucleotide sequences from this sample produce the same CDR3. This rearrangement joins TRBV3-1 (or the pseudogene TRBV3-2) to TRBJ2-1, with D perhaps TRBD2 (6 bases). CDR1 is LGHDT, CDR2 YNNKEL, per germline (reference sequence). CDR3 size: 12 residues. Deletions cut 4 bases from V and 5 bases from J, with 6 bases between. The CDR3 nucleotides are TGTGCCAGCAGCCGGACTAACAATGAGCAGTTCTTC. Its protein is CASSRTNNEQFF.

CDR3 nucleotide sequence: TGTGCCAGCAGCTGGGGGGGGCAGTCCGGTTCACCCCTCCACTTT. This codes for CASSWGGQSGSPLHF. This rearrangement joins TRBV11-3 to TRBJ1-6, with D possibly TRBD1 on 6 matching bases. V lost 4 bases to trimming and J lost 9 bases, with 16 bases between them. Germline values: CDR1 SGHNT, CDR2 YENEEA. The CDR3 runs to 15 residues.

The V and J genes are TRBV11-3 and TRBJ2-5; unclear D gene. The V gene lost 1 base and the J gene lost 5 bases, with 8 bases spanning the gap. The germline V gene has CDR1 SGHNT and CDR2 YENEEA. The CDR3 is 13 amino acids. In DNA, the CDR3 is TGTGCCAGCAGCTTAGGAGTCCAGGAGACCCAGTACTTC. Its protein product is CASSLGVQETQYF. Drawing the rest from reference TRBV11-3 and TRBJ2-5, the complete variable domain is EAGVVQSPRYKIIEKKQPVAFWCNPISGHNTLYWYLQNLGQGPELLIRYENEEAVDDSQLPKDRFSAERLKGVDSTLKIQPAELGDSAVYLCASSLGVQETQYFGPGTRLLVL.

The chain uses TRBV25-1 and TRBJ2-4; 10 nucleotides match TRBD2. The CDR3 runs to 16 residues. J lost 5 bases, V lost 1 base, and 5 bases had no gene match. Germline V lookup: CDR1 MGHDK, CDR2 SYGVNS. The CDR3 DNA follows: TGTGCCAGCAGTGAATGGAGCGGGGGGGCACAAAACATTCAGTACTTC. Amino acid sequence: CASSEWSGGAQNIQYF. The full variable domain, in which reference TRBV25-1 and TRBJ2-4 provide the parts outside the CDR3, is EADIYQTPRYLVIGTGKKITLECSQTMGHDKMYWYQQDPGMELHLIHYSYGVNSTEKGDLSSESTVSRIRTEHFPLTLESARPSHTSQYLCASSEWSGGAQNIQYFGAGTRLSVL.

The chain has TRBV5-1 and TRBJ2-1; 7 bases align to TRBD2. With 4 bases clipped from V and 2 bases from J, the junction kept 6 bases outside the gene matches. This CDR3 region has 15 residues. Per germline, CDR1 SGHRS and CDR2 YFSETQ. CDR3 nucleotide sequence: TGCGCCAGCAGCCCCGGGGGGTATCCCTACAATGAGCAGTTCTTC. Its protein is CASSPGGYPYNEQFF.